This T cell receptor beta chain was retrieved from a study of a mutant IDH1 vaccine in newly diagnosed glioma. Whole-study context: Treated individuals were approximately 60% male and approximately 38% female, averaging roughly 43 years of age. Before enrollment, patients got radiotherapy alone, temozolomide alone, or mostly the combination. General study findings and limits: Of all patients, 85% to 95% showed vaccine-induced immune responses.

As regards this clone: The target antigen is unknown.

The method was immunoSEQ multiplex PCR; TCRdb's version includes in-frame clones alone and lacks a portion of them. This sample yields 25,000 to 35,000 clones, of which 75% to 90% are seen a single time; around 5% belongs to the top ten. Indicated time point: baseline, week 1 (first vaccination visit). Treatment: pre-vaccination baseline after standard-of-care therapy. Donor diagnoses consisted of new WHO grade 3 or 4 IDH1-mutant, ATRX-lost astrocytomas. The sequence came from a woman in her thirties or forties with glioma. The sequenced sample was PBMCs, obtained from a glioma patient treated with radiotherapy, temozolomide or both.

As DNA, the CDR3 is TGTGCCAGCAACCCTGGACTATTCAATGAGCAGTTCTTC. It translates to CASNPGLFNEQFF. This chain uses TRBV13 with TRBJ2-1; D perhaps matches TRBD2 (6 bases). Trimming cost V 7 bases and J 6 bases, with 13 bases left between them. This CDR3 comprises 13 residues. Germline CDR1 and CDR2: PRHDT and FYEKMQ (reference sequence).